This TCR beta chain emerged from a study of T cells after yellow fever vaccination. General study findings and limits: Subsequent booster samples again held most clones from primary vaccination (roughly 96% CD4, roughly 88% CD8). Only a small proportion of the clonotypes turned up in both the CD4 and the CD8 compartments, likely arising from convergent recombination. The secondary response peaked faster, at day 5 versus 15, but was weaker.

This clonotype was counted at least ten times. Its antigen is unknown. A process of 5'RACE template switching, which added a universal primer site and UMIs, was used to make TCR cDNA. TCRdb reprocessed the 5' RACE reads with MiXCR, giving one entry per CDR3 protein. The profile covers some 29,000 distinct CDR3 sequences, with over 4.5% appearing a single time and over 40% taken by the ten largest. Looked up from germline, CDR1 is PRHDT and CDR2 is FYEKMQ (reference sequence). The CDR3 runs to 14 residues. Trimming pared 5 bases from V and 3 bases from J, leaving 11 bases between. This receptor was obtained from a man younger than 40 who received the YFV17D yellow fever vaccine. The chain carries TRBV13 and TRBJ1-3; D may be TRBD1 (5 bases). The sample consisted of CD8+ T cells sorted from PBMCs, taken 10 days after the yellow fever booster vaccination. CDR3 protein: CASSLGQIGNTIYF. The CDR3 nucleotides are TGTGCCAGCAGCCTCGGACAAATTGGAAACACCATATATTTT.